These 17 T cell receptor beta chains were sequenced from one sample in a study of T cells in Graves' hyperthyroidism and ophthalmopathy. RNA transcripts gave rise to amplified TCR beta CDR3 regions. With the HTBI primer set, the TCR CDR3 went through a first round of RT-PCR. One entry per CDR3 protein results from TCRdb running MiXCR on the multiplex PCR reads. The sample lists 730,000 or so distinct CDR3 sequences; around 20% were seen once. What was sequenced was blood. Every receptor here comes from a woman aged 45 to 65 with Graves' hyperthyroidism that later progressed to Graves' ophthalmopathy.

As to this clonotype: A read error may produce the germline difference seen at one junction end. DNA for the CDR3: TGCGCCAGCAGCATGCCGGGGGTGAAGACTGAAGCTTTCTTT. Amino acids: CASSMPGVKTEAFF. The genes are TRBV5-1 and TRBJ1-1; tentatively, D is TRBD1 (5 bases). The CDR3 length is 14 residues. Germline V gives CDR1 SGHRS, CDR2 YFSETQ.

Ten or more counts support this clonotype. The genes are TRBV30 and TRBJ1-1, with a tentative D call TRBD1 (5 bases). The V gene lost 1 base and the J gene lost 1 base, with 7 bases spanning the gap. Germline V gives CDR1 GTSNPN, CDR2 SVGIG (reference sequence). The CDR3 has 13 residues. The CDR3 region has the DNA TGTGCCTGGAGTGCAGGGACGAACACTGAAGCTTTCTTT. Protein sequence: CAWSAGTNTEAFF.

This clonotype was seen a few times. The chain joins TRBV6-6 to TRBJ1-2, with D possibly matching TRBD1 (5 bases). Trimming left V 0 bases short and J 6 bases short, with 14 bases between. The germline V gene encodes CDR1 MNHNY and CDR2 SVGAGI (reference sequence). There are 15 residues in the CDR3. The CDR3 DNA reads TGTGCCAGCAGTTACTCGGGGGGTATGAGTCATGGCTACACCTTC. Protein: CASSYSGGMSHGYTF.

A few counts support this clonotype. V usage is TRBV5-1 and J usage is TRBJ1-5; D not resolved. Trimming removed 2 bases at V and 6 bases at J, with 15 bases between. CDR1 is SGHRS, CDR2 YFSETQ, per germline. The CDR3 length is 15 residues. The CDR3: CASSLGVGNAQPQHF. The CDR3 region has the DNA TGCGCCAGCAGCTTAGGTGTCGGTAATGCTCAGCCCCAGCATTTT.

The chain combines TRBV20-1 with TRBJ1-2, with D unresolved. Per the germline V gene, CDR1 is DFQATT and CDR2 is SNEGSKA (reference sequence). Trimming left V 0 bases short and J 6 bases short, with 8 bases between. The CDR3 sequence is 12 residues long. CDR3 DNA sequence: TGCAGTGCTAGAGATGGGTTCAATGGCTACACCTTC. Its translation is CSARDGFNGYTF.

This clonotype was counted ten times or more. The chain is built from TRBV7-9 and TRBJ2-2; 7 nucleotides line up with TRBD2. Looked up from germline, CDR1 is SEHNR and CDR2 is FQNEAQ (reference sequence). The CDR3 is 15 amino acids. V dropped 5 bases and J dropped 4; count of bases not matched to a gene: 7. CDR3: CASSGLGGGTGELFF. The CDR3 DNA reads as TGTGCCAGCAGCGGACTAGGCGGTGGCACCGGGGAGCTGTTTTTT.

This clonotype was recorded at least ten times. The chain couples TRBV5-1 to TRBJ2-7; 7 bases are a match to TRBD2. The CDR3 length is 14 residues. The germline CDR1 and CDR2 sequences are SGHRS and YFSETQ. Trimming took 0 bases from V and 3 from J; bases not matched to a gene: 3. CDR3 in amino acids: CASSLVLADYEQYF. The DNA of the CDR3 is TGCGCCAGCAGCTTGGTTCTAGCGGACTACGAGCAGTACTTC. The full variable domain, in which reference TRBV5-1 and TRBJ2-7 provide the parts outside the CDR3, is KAGVTQTPRYLIKTRGQQVTLSCSPISGHRSVSWYQQTPGQGLQFLFEYFSETQRNKGNFPGRFSGRQFSNSRSEMNVSTLELGDSALYLCASSLVLADYEQYFGPGTRLTVT.

This clonotype was counted between two and nine times. The J gene is TRBJ2-1, the V gene TRBV5-4; 8 nucleotides match TRBD2. The junction had 5 bases not matched to a gene; V was cut back by 0 bases and J by 3 bases. There are 16 residues in the CDR3. Germline V gives CDR1 SGHNT, CDR2 YYREEE (reference sequence). In DNA, the CDR3 is TGTGCCAGCAGCTTGGCAGCGGGGGATATCTACAATGAGCAGTTCTTC. This translates into CASSLAAGDIYNEQFF.

This clonotype was picked up many times. The chain joins TRBV11-2 to TRBJ2-5; D is ambiguous. With 5 bases removed from V and 2 bases from J, the gap between germline ends came to 6 bases. Per the germline V gene, CDR1 is SGHAT and CDR2 is FQNNGV. The CDR3 is made up of 12 amino acids. This CDR3 reads CASSGLQETQYF. In DNA form, the CDR3 reads TGTGCCAGCAGCGGCCTTCAAGAGACCCAGTACTTC.

The rearrangement uses TRBV5-1 and TRBJ1-2; the D gene is possibly TRBD1 (5 bases). The CDR3 has 15 residues. Trimming left V 5 bases short and J 6 bases short, with 20 bases between. Per the germline V gene, CDR1 is SGHRS and CDR2 is YFSETQ. CDR3 DNA sequence: TGCGCCAGCAGACAAAATTCGGCAGGGAAAGATGGCTACACCTTC. Protein sequence: CASRQNSAGKDGYTF.

V gene TRBV6-2 or TRBV6-3 combines with J gene TRBJ1-5; D is unclear. The germline gives CDR1 MNHEY, CDR2 SVGEGT. V gave up 1 base and J gave up 5 bases, with 12 bases separating them. The CDR3 loop spans 15 amino acids. CDR3 nucleotide sequence: TGTGCCAGCAGTTACTTCGCAGGCTATTATCAGCCCCAGCATTTT. This translates into CASSYFAGYYQPQHF.

In its sample, this clonotype was seen many times. The rearrangement joins TRBV11-3 to TRBJ1-1; D is uncertain. CDR1 is SGHNT, CDR2 YENEEA, per germline. The CDR3 runs 13 residues. V lost 0 bases and J 7 bases, leaving 9 bases between the germline ends. The CDR3 region has the DNA TGTGCCAGCAGCTTAGATGGCAACGTTGAAGCTTTCTTT. It is translated as CASSLDGNVEAFF.

This clonotype showed up just a few times. The chain carries TRBV6-1 and TRBJ1-1; D not resolved. This CDR3 spans 13 amino acids. Germline-derived CDR1 and CDR2 are MNHNS and SASEGT. Deletions cut 7 bases from V and 4 bases from J, with 13 bases between. CDR3 region: CASKQLTGTEAFF. DNA of the CDR3: TGTGCCAGCAAACAACTGACGGGCACTGAAGCTTTCTTT.

This clonotype has at least ten counts. The V call is TRBV2, the J call TRBJ1-5; no clear D. CDR3 length: 14 residues. The V gene's germline CDR1 is SNHLY and CDR2 FYNNEI. Between the trimmed V and J ends, which lost 1 base and 5 bases, there was a span of 9 bases. The CDR3 region is CASSEGGIDQPQHF. The CDR3 coding sequence is TGTGCCAGCAGTGAAGGGGGAATCGATCAGCCCCAGCATTTT.

This clonotype came up a few times. This sequence joins TRBV14 and TRBJ1-1; D is unclear. The CDR3 consists of 15 residues. Germline CDR1 reads SGHDN; CDR2 reads FVKESK. V lost 0 bases and J 0 bases, leaving 8 bases between the germline ends. CDR3 sequence reads: CASSQEWRLNTEAFF. Written as DNA, the CDR3 is TGTGCCAGCAGCCAAGAATGGCGGTTGAACACTGAAGCTTTCTTT.

This clonotype came up many times. The chain couples TRBV12-3 or TRBV12-4 to TRBJ1-5; D not certain. Trimming removed 1 base from V and 6 bases from J, with 10 bases in between. The length of the CDR3 is 14 residues. The chain's CDR3 is CASSLERVPQPQHF. CDR3 sequence (DNA): TGTGCCAGCAGTTTAGAGAGGGTTCCTCAGCCCCAGCATTTT.

V usage is TRBV6-1 and J usage is TRBJ2-3, with D possibly being TRBD1 (6 bases). The germline V and J ends were trimmed by 7 bases and 0 bases, with 17 bases remaining between them. This CDR3 spans 16 amino acids. Germline V lookup: CDR1 MNHNS, CDR2 SASEGT. In DNA, the CDR3 is TGTGCCAGCACAGGTGACAGGAAGAGTAGCACAGATACGCAGTATTTT. This translates into CASTGDRKSSTDTQYF.